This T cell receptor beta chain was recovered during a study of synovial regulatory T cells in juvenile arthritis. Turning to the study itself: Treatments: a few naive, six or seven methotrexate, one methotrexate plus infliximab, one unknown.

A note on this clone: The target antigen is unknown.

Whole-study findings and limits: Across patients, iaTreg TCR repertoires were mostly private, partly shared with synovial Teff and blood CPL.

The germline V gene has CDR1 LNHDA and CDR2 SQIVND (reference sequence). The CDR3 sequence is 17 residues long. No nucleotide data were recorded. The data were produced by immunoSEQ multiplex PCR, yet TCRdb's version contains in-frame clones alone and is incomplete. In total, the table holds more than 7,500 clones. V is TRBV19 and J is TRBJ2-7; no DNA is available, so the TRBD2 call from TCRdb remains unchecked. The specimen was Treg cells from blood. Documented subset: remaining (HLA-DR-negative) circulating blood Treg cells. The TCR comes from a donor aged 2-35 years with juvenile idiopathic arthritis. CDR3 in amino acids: CATKPGPGGALPYEQYF.